A single sample gave rise to the 17 T cell receptor beta chains below, sequenced in a study of T cell clones after liver transplantation (dated by TCRdb to the late 2010s). Library construction relied on the immunoSEQ multiplex PCR assay. TCRdb mirrors the immuneACCESS table, restricted to in-frame sequences. Some clones are absent from its copies; in checked studies, under half trace to an unresolved V gene, and the reason for the others is unknown. The sample table records about 120,000 clones; approximately 90% of these occur just once. The ten largest account for more than 0.8% of the sample. The sequencing here drew on CD4+ T cells from blood, taken 12 months after liver transplant. These receptors all stem from a human patient who received a liver transplant. Where a transplant has occurred, the graft donor may have supplied some of the T cells.

The chain recombines TRBV7-3 with TRBJ2-1, with TRBD2 identical over 9 bases. V shed 4 bases and J 3 bases; nucleotides not matched to a gene: 4. Germline-derived CDR1 and CDR2 are SGHTA and FQGTGA. The CDR3 length is 15 residues. Here the CDR3 DNA reads TGTGCCAGCAGCTCGTCTAGCGGGGACTACAATGAGCAGTTCTTC. The encoded protein is CASSSSSGDYNEQFF.

The chain combines TRBV4-1 with TRBJ1-4, with 7 bases matching TRBD1. The CDR3 runs to 14 residues. Unmatched junction bases numbered 6, after V lost 8 bases and J lost 3 bases. The germline gives CDR1 MGHRA, CDR2 YSYEKL. CDR3 amino acids: CASGRGTANEKLFF. CDR3 coding DNA: TGCGCCAGCGGTAGGGGGACAGCTAATGAAAAACTGTTTTTT.

The chain couples TRBV5-6 to TRBJ2-2; D uncertain. The CDR3 loop spans 14 amino acids. Germline V lookup: CDR1 SGHDT, CDR2 YYEEEE. V lost 4 bases, J lost 4 bases, and 11 bases lay in between. CDR3 amino acids: CASSPDAGTGELFF. As DNA, the CDR3 is TGTGCCAGCAGCCCGGATGCTGGCACCGGGGAGCTGTTTTTT.

V usage is TRBV13 and J usage is TRBJ2-1; the match to TRBD2 covers 9 bases. Germline CDR1 PRHDT, CDR2 FYEKMQ (reference sequence). J gave up 6 bases and V 6 bases, and 6 bases lay outside the gene matches. The CDR3 runs to 14 residues. The CDR3: CASRPSGTLNEQFF. The CDR3 nucleotides read TGTGCCAGCAGGCCTAGCGGGACCCTCAATGAGCAGTTCTTC.

This clone has just one count. The chain is built from TRBV7-2 and TRBJ1-1; a possible D gene is TRBD1 (5 bases). V shed 0 bases and J shed 6 bases, with 8 bases lying between them. Germline lookup yields CDR1 SGHTA and CDR2 FQGNSA. The CDR3 is made up of 13 amino acids. CDR3 sequence reads: CASSLAAGPEAFF. The CDR3 DNA reads TGTGCCAGCAGCTTAGCGGCAGGGCCTGAAGCTTTCTTT.

The chain couples TRBV28 to TRBJ2-7; D call uncertain. The CDR3 has 14 amino acids. V lost 3 bases, J lost 0 bases, and 9 bases lay in between. CDR1 and CDR2 (germline): MDHEN, SYDVKM. In DNA form, the CDR3 reads TGTGCCAGCAGTTTCAGCGTGAGCTCCTACGAGCAGTACTTC. Its protein is CASSFSVSSYEQYF.

The gene calls are TRBV9 and TRBJ1-3; 8 bases match TRBD1. This CDR3 has 16 residues. The germline V gene encodes CDR1 SGDLS and CDR2 YYNGEE. With V trimmed by 0 bases and J by 3 bases, 5 bases remained unmatched. As DNA, the CDR3 is TGTGCCAGCAGCGTAGGGGACAGGTTAGGTGGAAACACCATATATTTT. Translation: CASSVGDRLGGNTIYF.

The genes are TRBV29-1 and TRBJ2-1; 10 bases are shared with TRBD2. Germline trimming cut 4 bases from V and 9 bases from J; bases unmatched to any gene: 15. This CDR3 has 16 residues. Germline CDR1 and CDR2: SQVTM and ANQGSEA. The CDR3 DNA reads TGCAGCGTTGCACGGGGAGCGGGACTAGCGCCTACTGAGCAGTTCTTC. The encoded protein is CSVARGAGLAPTEQFF.

The chain carries TRBV7-2 and TRBJ1-1; maybe TRBD1 (6 bases). CDR3 size: 15 residues. CDR1 and CDR2 from the germline V gene are SGHTA and FQGNSA. Trimming stripped 3 bases from V and 0 bases from J, with 11 bases between. The CDR3 sequence: CASSLTGIMNTEAFF. In DNA form, the CDR3 reads TGTGCCAGCAGCTTGACAGGTATTATGAACACTGAAGCTTTCTTT.

The rearrangement uses TRBV11-3 and TRBJ2-1; a possible D gene is TRBD2 (5 bases). CDR1 SGHNT and CDR2 YENEEA come from the germline V gene. V lost 5 bases, J lost 0 bases, and 17 bases lay in between. CDR3 size: 17 residues. CDR3 loop: CASSLIGSVLSYNEQFF. The CDR3 region has the DNA TGTGCCAGCAGCCTCATTGGTAGCGTCCTCTCCTACAATGAGCAGTTCTTC.

The chain uses TRBV21-1 and TRBJ2-7; the D call in the table, TRBD1, was not verified against the DNA. TRBV21-1 is deemed a pseudogene. This CDR3 spans 10 amino acids. The CDR3 sequence is CASWDSAQYF. The CDR3 DNA reads TGTGCCAGCTGGGACAGTGCACAGTACTTC.

The chain links TRBV28 to TRBJ1-2; 7 bases agree with TRBD1. Germline lookup yields CDR1 MDHEN and CDR2 SYDVKM. This CDR3 has 13 residues. Trimming took 6 bases from V and 5 from J; bases not matched to a gene: 6. The CDR3 loop reads CASRSTGRYGYTF. The CDR3 DNA reads as TGTGCCAGCAGGTCGACAGGGCGATATGGCTACACCTTC.

This chain uses TRBV7-9 with TRBJ2-7, with TRBD2 as a possible D gene (6 bases). Looked up from germline, CDR1 is SEHNR and CDR2 is FQNEAQ (reference sequence). V was pared by 5 bases and J by 2 bases, with 10 bases between. This CDR3 is 13 amino acids long. The CDR3 DNA is TGTGCCAGCAGCCGGGGGAGTACCTACGAGCAGTACTTC. It encodes CASSRGSTYEQYF.

The genes are TRBV28 and TRBJ2-7; 9 bases fit TRBD1. The CDR3 runs to 14 residues. The V segment lost 6 bases and the J segment 4 bases; nucleotides outside the gene matches: 7. Germline CDR1 and CDR2: MDHEN and SYDVKM. CDR3 bases: TGTGCCAGCAGCCTGCGACAGGGGGGATACGAGCAGTACTTC. Encoded protein: CASSLRQGGYEQYF.

The chain combines TRBV30 with TRBJ2-2; 11 bases match TRBD2. V lost 3 bases and J lost 3; bases outside the gene matches: 3. Germline assignment: CDR1 GTSNPN and CDR2 SVGIG (reference sequence). This CDR3 comprises 15 residues. In DNA, the CDR3 is TGTGCCTGGAGAAATAGCGGGAGGGACACCGGGGAGCTGTTTTTT. Translation gives CAWRNSGRDTGELFF. Together with reference TRBV30 and TRBJ2-2, the CDR3 gives the full variable domain: SQTIHQWPATLVQPVGSPLSLECTVEGTSNPNLYWYRQAAGRGLQLLFYSVGIGQISSEVPQNLSASRPQDRQFILSSKKLLLSDSGFYLCAWRNSGRDTGELFFGEGSRLTVL.

This clone was detected once. The J gene is TRBJ2-1, the V gene TRBV5-1; 7 nucleotides agree with TRBD2. CDR3 length: 15 amino acids. V was pared by 8 bases and J by 1 base, with 9 bases of the junction left unmatched. Per germline, CDR1 SGHRS and CDR2 YFSETQ. CDR3 sequence: CASSAGTGSYNEQFF. In DNA, the CDR3 is TGCGCCAGTTCAGCGGGAACGGGGTCCTACAATGAGCAGTTCTTC.

This clone was counted only a few times. V is TRBV11-1 and J is TRBJ2-5; D is undetermined. Germline V CDR1 and CDR2: SGHAT, FQDESV (reference sequence). The CDR3 covers 12 residues. With 6 bases removed from V and 3 bases from J, the gap between germline ends came to 8 bases. DNA for the CDR3: TGTGCCAGCAGTCGAAGAGAAGAGACCCAGTACTTC. Translating gives CASSRREETQYF. Full variable domain (missing parts from reference TRBV11-1 and TRBJ2-5): EAEVAQSPRYKITEKSQAVAFWCDPISGHATLYWYRQILGQGPELLVQFQDESVVDDSQLPKDRFSAERLKGVDSTLKIQPAELGDSAMYLCASSRREETQYFGPGTRLLVL.